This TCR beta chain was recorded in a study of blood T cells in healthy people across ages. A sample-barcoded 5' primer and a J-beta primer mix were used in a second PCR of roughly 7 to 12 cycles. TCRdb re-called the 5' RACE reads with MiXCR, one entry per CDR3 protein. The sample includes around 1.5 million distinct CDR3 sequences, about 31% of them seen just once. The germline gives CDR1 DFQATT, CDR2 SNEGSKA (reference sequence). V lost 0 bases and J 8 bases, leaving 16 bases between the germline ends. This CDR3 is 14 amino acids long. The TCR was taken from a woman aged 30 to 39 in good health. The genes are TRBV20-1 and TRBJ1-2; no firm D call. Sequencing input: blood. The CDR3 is CSARERHGPGGYTF. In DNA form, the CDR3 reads TGCAGTGCTAGAGAGAGACACGGACCGGGAGGCTACACCTTC.